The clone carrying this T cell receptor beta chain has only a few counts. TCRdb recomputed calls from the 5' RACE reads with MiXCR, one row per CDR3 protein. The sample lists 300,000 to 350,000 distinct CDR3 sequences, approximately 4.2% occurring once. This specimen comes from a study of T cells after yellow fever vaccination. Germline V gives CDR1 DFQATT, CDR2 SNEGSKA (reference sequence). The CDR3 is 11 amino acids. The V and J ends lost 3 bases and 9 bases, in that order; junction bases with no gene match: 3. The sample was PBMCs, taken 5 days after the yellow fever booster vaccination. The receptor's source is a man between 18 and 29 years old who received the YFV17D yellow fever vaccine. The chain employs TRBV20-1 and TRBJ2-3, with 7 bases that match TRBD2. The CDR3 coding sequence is TGCAGTGCTAGGGAGCGGGGAACGCAGTATTTT. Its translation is CSARERGTQYF.